This T cell receptor (beta chain) was identified during a study of cytomegalovirus exposure and HLA in healthy donors. Study-wide context: Within an early data release were about 85 million unique TCRs drawn from HLA-typed donors. General observations from the study: Association of a missense DCLRE1C variant with TCR beta V- and J-gene trimming was reported in a later analysis.

PCR was performed using 60 Vbeta and 13 Jbeta primers. TCRdb's copy holds only in-frame clones and misses some; the assay was immunoSEQ multiplex PCR. The sample carries over 110,000 clones, over 75% recorded once. The ends were cut back, 5 bases at V and 4 bases at J, with 12 bases in the middle. Per the germline V gene, CDR1 is MDHEN and CDR2 is SYDVKM. The CDR3 sequence is 14 residues long. This clone was seen once. Its target is not known. Sequencing was carried out using PBMCs. This chain connects TRBV28 to TRBJ1-5; possible D gene TRBD1, 6 bases. This TCR was sampled from a woman in her 50s in good health and CMV-seropositive. The CDR3 protein is CASSIYRVNQPQHF. CDR3 coding DNA: TGTGCCAGCAGTATCTACAGGGTGAATCAGCCCCAGCATTTT.